The sequence of this T cell receptor beta chain was determined in a study of OX40 agonist ivuxolimab in advanced cancers. Findings and limits, study-wide: The average count of expanded clones was higher among CD8+ T cells than among CD4+.

This clone has a single count. The target antigen is unknown. The CDR3 sequence is 15 residues long. V lost 4 bases and J 1 base, leaving 9 bases between the germline ends. Germline CDR1 SGHRS, CDR2 YFSETQ. Profiled with immunoSEQ multiplex PCR; TCRdb holds only in-frame clones, not every one. This table has about 34,000 clones, nearly 95% appearing once. This TCR was sampled from an adult with an advanced solid tumor such as melanoma, head and neck, liver or kidney cancer. Sequences were derived from CD4+ or CD8+ T cells sorted from blood, sampled in a trial of the OX40 agonist ivuxolimab. The chain recombines TRBV5-1 with TRBJ2-6; unclear D gene. The CDR3 loop is CASSQLQSGANVLTF. CDR3 DNA: TGCGCCAGCAGCCAACTCCAGTCTGGGGCCAACGTCCTGACTTTC.